These 7 T cell receptor beta chains originate from one sample sequenced in a study of ipilimumab plus nivolumab after autologous stem cell transplantation. TCRdb's table, derived via immunoSEQ multiplex PCR, lists solely in-frame clones and lacks some. The sample has about 84,000 clones; approximately 83% are singletons. The sample here was PBMCs, taken in a trial of ipilimumab plus nivolumab as post-transplant consolidation. Receptor source: a male donor with diffuse large B-cell lymphoma.

The V call is TRBV5-1, the J call TRBJ2-5, with 9 nucleotides matching TRBD1. The DNA end is a closer match to TRBJ2-7, so the J assignment may be wrong. CDR3 length equals 16 residues. Looked up from germline, CDR1 is SGHRS and CDR2 is YFSETQ. The CDR3 DNA is TGCGCCAGCAGAGCAAGTCCGGGACAGGGATTCTACGAGCAGTACTTC. Amino acid sequence: CASRASPGQGFYEQYF.

The CDR3 here is CASSLDNEQFF. CDR3 bases: TGTGCCAGCTCACTGGACAATGAGCAGTTCTTC. The V gene is TRBV18, the J gene TRBJ2-1; D uncertain. V lost 4 bases and J lost 5, with 3 bases in between. The CDR3 is 11 residues long. Per the germline V gene, CDR1 is KGHSH and CDR2 is LQKENI.

J is TRBJ2-7 and V is TRBV10-3, with D unresolved. The germline V and J ends were trimmed by 0 bases and 0 bases, with 0 bases remaining between them. The CDR3 is made up of 12 amino acids. In germline, CDR1 is ENHRY, CDR2 SYGVKD. The CDR3 sequence is CAISESSYEQYF. CDR3 sequence (DNA): TGTGCCATCAGTGAGTCCTCCTACGAGCAGTACTTC.

A remark on this clone: Other DNA sequences in this sample translate to the same CDR3. V usage is TRBV5-6 and J usage is TRBJ1-2, with D possibly TRBD1 on 5 matching bases. The length of the CDR3 is 15 residues. V lost 0 bases to trimming and J lost 6 bases, with 15 bases between them. CDR1 is SGHDT, CDR2 YYEEEE, per germline. The DNA of the CDR3 is TGTGCCAGCAGCTTGGCCCGTTCGGGGGGAAATGGCTACACCTTC. Residues: CASSLARSGGNGYTF.

Comments on this clone: Since a much larger clone is just one base distant, this may be a read error. The CDR3 here is CASSLNSGANVLTF. The CDR3 DNA reads as TGTGCCAGCAGCTTAAACTCTGGGGCCAACGTCCTGACTTTC. The V call is TRBV7-9, the J call TRBJ2-6; D unresolved. The CDR3 loop spans 14 amino acids. Germline V CDR1 and CDR2: SEHNR, FQNEAQ (reference sequence). Trimming removed 2 bases at V and 0 bases at J, with 2 bases between.

This clone was detected only a few times. The V gene is TRBV2, the J gene TRBJ1-4, with D hard to call. Germline assignment: CDR1 SNHLY and CDR2 FYNNEI. The CDR3 has 12 residues. Trimming took off 6 bases at V and 8 bases at J, with 10 bases between the two ends. The CDR3 DNA follows: TGTGCCAGCAGGGTGGGGAGCGAAAAACTGTTTTTT. Its protein is CASRVGSEKLFF.

For this clone: Other DNA sequences in the sample encode the same CDR3. The rearrangement links TRBV2 to TRBJ2-5; D is perhaps TRBD1 or TRBD2 (5 bases each). Trimming shortened V by 2 bases and J by 4 bases, and 8 bases separated the two germline ends. Germline CDR1 SNHLY, CDR2 FYNNEI. This CDR3 comprises 13 residues. The CDR3 loop is CASSETRGETQYF. In DNA form, the CDR3 reads TGTGCCAGCAGTGAAACTAGGGGAGAGACCCAGTACTTC.